This T cell receptor (beta chain) was obtained from a study of cytomegalovirus exposure and HLA in healthy donors. Study as a whole: A subsequent analysis stated that the approximately 110 validation repertoires were run on the same platform as the approximately 710 first-cohort repertoires.

The CDR3 length is 16 residues. Germline V lookup: CDR1 SNHLY, CDR2 FYNNEI. V was shortened by 4 bases and J by 2 bases, with 18 bases between the two germline ends. Produced via immunoSEQ multiplex PCR; TCRdb's table is partial and in-frame only. The table has 57,000 or so clones, around 96% seen once. Findings of the study overall: Researchers catalogued around 150 TCR beta chains as cytomegalovirus-associated.

About this clone: Its antigen is unknown.

Sequencing was done on a sample of PBMCs. This clonotype was obtained from a young man in good health and CMV-seronegative. This sequence joins TRBV2 and TRBJ2-7; possibly TRBD2 for D (6 bases). The CDR3 nucleotides read TGTGCCAGCAGTGGCAACCGGGACTCGCCTCCCTACGAGCAGTACTTC. It translates to CASSGNRDSPPYEQYF.